The 8 T cell receptor beta chains presented below share a single source sample, sequenced in a study of response to subunit inactivated influenza vaccine. TCRdb re-called the RT-PCR reads with MiXCR, one entry per CDR3 protein. The table lists around 750,000 distinct CDR3 sequences, 21% of them singletons. The sequences come from PBMCs from blood, collected around 5 days after vaccination. The source of these receptors is a man aged 50 to 60 who received an inactivated influenza vaccine.

The table lists this clonotype with a few counts. This chain uses TRBV20-1 with TRBJ2-3, with 8 bases matching TRBD2. The germline CDR1 and CDR2 sequences are DFQATT and SNEGSKA (reference sequence). After removal of 0 bases from V and 0 bases from J, the junction contained 2 bases not matched to a gene. CDR3 size: 15 residues. The CDR3 coding sequence is TGCAGTGCTAGAGATGGCGGGAGGAGCACAGATACGCAGTATTTT. It encodes CSARDGGRSTDTQYF.

This clonotype was counted a few times. The rearrangement uses TRBV5-1 and TRBJ2-2; possible D gene TRBD2, 6 bases. CDR1 is SGHRS and CDR2 is YFSETQ in the germline V gene. Trimming stripped 2 bases from V and 3 bases from J, with 8 bases between. The CDR3 consists of 14 residues. The CDR3 bases are TGCGCCAGCAGCTTTACGGGAGACACCGGGGAGCTGTTTTTT. It specifies CASSFTGDTGELFF.

The chain employs TRBV20-1 and TRBJ1-1; 9 bases are a match to TRBD1. This CDR3 has 13 residues. The V segment lost 6 bases and the J segment 3 bases; nucleotides outside the gene matches: 5. The germline CDR1 and CDR2 sequences are DFQATT and SNEGSKA (reference sequence). CDR3 amino acids: CSALQGADTEAFF. DNA of the CDR3: TGCAGTGCCCTACAGGGGGCAGACACTGAAGCTTTCTTT.

The rearrangement joins TRBV12-3 or TRBV12-4 to TRBJ2-7; TRBD2 matches 10 bases. V lost 6 bases to trimming and J lost 1 base; unmatched junction nucleotides: 9. The CDR3 runs 16 residues. Written as DNA, the CDR3 is TGTGCCAGCAGGTTTTTCGGGACTAGCGTGTCCTACGAGCAGTACTTC. It translates to CASRFFGTSVSYEQYF.

The sample holds a few counts of this clonotype. V is TRBV18 and J is TRBJ1-2; D remains ambiguous. The CDR3 sequence is 13 residues long. Per the germline V gene, CDR1 is KGHSH and CDR2 is LQKENI. The V end was cut by 1 base, the J end by 3 bases, with 6 bases between. This chain's CDR3 is CASSPQTDYGYTF. The CDR3 nucleotides are TGTGCCAGCTCACCACAAACTGACTATGGCTACACCTTC.

The chain employs TRBV5-6 and TRBJ2-1; D not resolved. The CDR3 totals 11 residues. V was pared by 6 bases and J by 5 bases, with 6 bases between. CDR1 SGHDT and CDR2 YYEEEE come from the germline V gene. The CDR3 loop reads CASIRDNEQFF. In DNA form, the CDR3 reads TGTGCCAGCATACGGGACAATGAGCAGTTCTTC.

The rearrangement uses TRBV5-1 and TRBJ2-1; 10 bases fit TRBD1. This CDR3 spans 14 amino acids. V was clipped by 5 bases and J by 7 bases; unmatched bases: 6. Per germline, CDR1 SGHRS and CDR2 YFSETQ. The CDR3 nucleotides read TGCGCCAGCAGATCGACAGGGGGCTATAATGAGCAGTTCTTC. This gives the protein CASRSTGGYNEQFF. Drawing the rest from reference TRBV5-1 and TRBJ2-1, the complete variable domain is KAGVTQTPRYLIKTRGQQVTLSCSPISGHRSVSWYQQTPGQGLQFLFEYFSETQRNKGNFPGRFSGRQFSNSRSEMNVSTLELGDSALYLCASRSTGGYNEQFFGPGTRLTVL.

The chain uses TRBV12-3 or TRBV12-4 and TRBJ2-3, with D tentatively TRBD1 (6 bases). The V end lost 5 bases, the J end lost 2 bases, and 17 bases lay between the germline ends. CDR3 length: 16 residues. In DNA, the CDR3 is TGTGCCAGCAGTCCTAGAGGGGGTAGGCCCACAGATACGCAGTATTTT. Its protein product is CASSPRGGRPTDTQYF.